Given below is one T cell receptor beta chain in context. Negative isolation yielded CD8+ and CD4+ T cells; FACS enriched TEMRA cells. This specimen comes from a study of CD8 T cells in Susac syndrome. There are 15 residues in the CDR3. Looked up from germline, CDR1 is MNHEY and CDR2 is SVGAGI. V was pared by 6 bases and J by 2 bases, with 7 bases of the junction left unmatched. The RNA, roughly 0.45 to 1 ug, was put through reverse transcription using random hexamers. immunoSEQ multiplex PCR amplified TCR beta CDR3 across 54 Vbeta, 13 Jbeta. TCRdb redid the calling of the immunoSEQ multiplex PCR reads with MiXCR, one entry per CDR3 protein. This repertoire shows approximately 130,000 distinct CDR3 sequences, around nine tenths found once; its top ten account for around 0.24%.

V is TRBV6-5 and J is TRBJ2-1, with TRBD1 matching 7 bases. This receptor was identified in a human donor with multiple sclerosis. The specimen sequenced was CD8+ T cells from PBMCs. The CDR3 spells CASRTGTLTYNEQFF. The CDR3 DNA reads as TGTGCCAGCAGGACAGGGACACTTACCTACAATGAGCAGTTCTTC.